The 26 T cell receptor beta chains presented below share a single source sample, sequenced in a study of T cells in localized non-small cell lung cancer. TCRdb's table, derived via immunoSEQ multiplex PCR, lists solely in-frame clones and lacks some. The sample lists approximately 76,000 clones, around 80% occurring once. The sequencing used peripheral blood, collected before any cancer treatment. The source of these receptors is an older female donor with stage I lung adenocarcinoma.

A note on this clone: The same CDR3 also results from other DNA sequences found in this sample. The chain has TRBV5-4 and TRBJ1-6; D is undetermined. V lost 0 bases to trimming and J lost 11 bases, with 6 bases between them. CDR3 size: 12 residues. Germline-derived CDR1 and CDR2 are SGHNT and YYREEE (reference sequence). The CDR3, as DNA: TGTGCCAGCAGCTTGGCCGGGACACCCCTCCACTTT. Its protein is CASSLAGTPLHF.

The genes are TRBV5-4 and TRBJ1-2; a possible D gene is TRBD1 (6 bases). Germline loops: CDR1 SGHNT, CDR2 YYREEE (reference sequence). The CDR3 has 14 residues. V shed 1 base and J shed 3 bases, with 10 bases lying between them. The CDR3 DNA is TGTGCCAGCAGCTTGAAGGGGGGGGACTATGGCTACACCTTC. Translation gives CASSLKGGDYGYTF. The variable domain in full, with the rest retrieved from reference TRBV5-4 and TRBJ1-2, is ETGVTQSPTHLIKTRGQQVTLRCSSQSGHNTVSWYQQALGQGPQFIFQYYREEENGRGNFPPRFSGLQFPNYSSELNVNALELDDSALYLCASSLKGGDYGYTFGSGTRLTVV.

V usage is TRBV30 and J usage is TRBJ1-1; 9 bases agree with TRBD1. The junction had 7 bases not matched to a gene; V was cut back by 3 bases and J by 11 bases. Germline V gene sequence: CDR1 GTSNPN, CDR2 SVGIG (reference sequence). This CDR3 is built from 12 residues. The CDR3 nucleotides are TGTGCCTGGAGGGGGGGGACAGGGTTGGCTTTCTTT. Translation: CAWRGGTGLAFF.

This chain uses TRBV28 with TRBJ2-6, with D perhaps TRBD1 (6 bases). With 8 bases removed from V and 4 bases from J, the gap between germline ends came to 15 bases. Germline-derived CDR1 and CDR2 are MDHEN and SYDVKM. This CDR3 contains 15 residues. The CDR3 here is CASQGRGSGANVLTF. Here the CDR3 DNA reads TGTGCCAGCCAGGGCAGGGGCTCCGGGGCCAACGTCCTGACTTTC.

The chain carries TRBV14 and TRBJ2-1; 10 bases are shared with TRBD2. This CDR3 comprises 15 residues. J gave up 5 bases and V 5 bases, and 6 bases lay outside the gene matches. Germline V lookup: CDR1 SGHDN, CDR2 FVKESK. The CDR3 region is CASSLGLARNNEQFF. The CDR3 DNA reads TGTGCCAGCAGCTTGGGACTAGCGCGGAACAATGAGCAGTTCTTC.

The rearrangement uses TRBV10-3 and TRBJ2-7, with 11 bases matching TRBD1. The CDR3 runs 15 residues. V was clipped by 3 bases and J by 5 bases; unmatched bases: 6. Germline assignment: CDR1 ENHRY and CDR2 SYGVKD. In DNA form, the CDR3 reads TGTGCCATCAGTGATTCCGGGACAGGGGGGAACGAGCAGTACTTC. It is translated as CAISDSGTGGNEQYF.

The chain links TRBV6-1 to TRBJ1-1, with TRBD1 identical over 8 bases. V lost 6 bases, J lost 1 base, and 7 bases stayed unmatched. The CDR3 is 15 residues long. CDR1 MNHNS and CDR2 SASEGT come from the germline V gene. The CDR3 DNA reads as TGTGCCAGCAGATTATCCGGGACAGGGAACACTGAAGCTTTCTTT. It specifies CASRLSGTGNTEAFF.

This rearrangement joins TRBV4-3 to TRBJ2-1; unclear D gene. This CDR3 spans 17 amino acids. Germline CDR1 LGHNA, CDR2 YSLEER. V was cut by 0 bases and J by 0 bases, with 12 bases left in between. CDR3 in DNA: TGCGCCAGCAGCCAAGATGCCACTTCGCCCTCCTACAATGAGCAGTTCTTC. Protein sequence: CASSQDATSPSYNEQFF.

V gene TRBV7-8 combines with J gene TRBJ2-7; 8 bases are a match to TRBD2. CDR1 and CDR2 from the germline V gene are SGHVS and FQNEAQ. After removal of 7 bases from V and 1 base from J, the junction contained 9 bases not matched to a gene. CDR3 length: 15 residues. The CDR3 nucleotides read TGTGCCAGCAAGGACGGGAGGGCCCCGTCCTACGAGCAGTACTTC. This sequence encodes CASKDGRAPSYEQYF.

CDR3 sequence: CASKEGTWSNEKLFF. The CDR3 region has the DNA TGTGCCAGCAAAGAGGGAACCTGGTCTAATGAAAAACTGTTTTTT. V is TRBV28 and J is TRBJ1-4; D remains unclear. The CDR3 contains 15 residues. Trimming left V 7 bases short and J 3 bases short, with 15 bases between. Looked up from germline, CDR1 is MDHEN and CDR2 is SYDVKM.

The CDR3 protein is CASSRTGRGSPLHF. DNA of the CDR3: TGTGCCAGCAGTCGAACAGGACGCGGATCACCCCTCCACTTT. The chain links TRBV6-5 to TRBJ1-6; a possible D gene is TRBD1 (5 bases). Germline values: CDR1 MNHEY, CDR2 SVGAGI. This CDR3 is built from 14 residues. The V gene lost 5 bases and the J gene lost 10 bases, with 15 bases spanning the gap.

The chain couples TRBV11-3 to TRBJ2-2; 7 positions agree with TRBD1. Germline V gene data show CDR1 as SGHNT and CDR2 as YENEEA. The CDR3 covers 14 residues. J was trimmed by 5 bases and V by 8 bases; bases with no gene match: 8. The DNA for the CDR3 is TGTGCCAGCGGCCAGGGGGATCATACCGGGGAGCTGTTTTTT. As protein: CASGQGDHTGELFF.

CDR3 in DNA: TGTGCCTGGAGTCTGTCAGGGAGCTCCTATAATTCACCCCTCCACTTT. Its protein is CAWSLSGSSYNSPLHF. V is TRBV30 and J is TRBJ1-6; tentatively, D is TRBD1 (5 bases). The CDR3 consists of 16 residues. Looked up from germline, CDR1 is GTSNPN and CDR2 is SVGIG (reference sequence). The V gene lost 2 bases and the J gene lost 0 bases, with 11 bases spanning the gap. Filled out from reference TRBV30 and TRBJ1-6, the complete variable domain reads SQTIHQWPATLVQPVGSPLSLECTVEGTSNPNLYWYRQAAGRGLQLLFYSVGIGQISSEVPQNLSASRPQDRQFILSSKKLLLSDSGFYLCAWSLSGSSYNSPLHFGNGTRLTVT.

This chain joins TRBV9 and TRBJ2-1, with D unresolved. The CDR3 consists of 13 residues. Per the germline V gene, CDR1 is SGDLS and CDR2 is YYNGEE. The V gene lost 0 bases and the J gene lost 7 bases, with 8 bases spanning the gap. CDR3 coding DNA: TGTGCCAGCAGCGTAGCTATTACTAATGAGCAGTTCTTC. This sequence encodes CASSVAITNEQFF.

This chain uses TRBV30 with TRBJ1-3; maybe TRBD1 (5 bases). This CDR3 region has 16 residues. The germline gives CDR1 GTSNPN, CDR2 SVGIG (reference sequence). Trimming took off 3 bases at V and 2 bases at J, with 17 bases between the two ends. CDR3 amino acids: CAWRLAGGRTGNTIYF. CDR3 sequence (DNA): TGTGCCTGGAGGCTAGCGGGGGGTCGCACTGGAAACACCATATATTTT.

This clone appeared a single time. The chain recombines TRBV29-1 with TRBJ1-1; D not certain. This CDR3 has 13 residues. V lost 7 bases to trimming and J lost 4 bases, with 16 bases between them. The germline CDR1 and CDR2 sequences are SQVTM and ANQGSEA. CDR3 amino acids: CSATARSGTEAFF. The CDR3 DNA reads as TGCAGCGCCACGGCGCGGAGCGGCACTGAAGCTTTCTTT. Combining the CDR3 with reference TRBV29-1 and TRBJ1-1 gives the whole variable domain SAVISQKPSRDICQRGTSLTIQCQVDSQVTMMFWYRQQPGQSLTLIATANQGSEATYESGFVIDKFPISRPNLTFSTLTVSNMSPEDSSIYLCSATARSGTEAFFGQGTRLTVV.

This clone has just a few counts. The chain employs TRBV28 and TRBJ1-1, with 7 bases matching TRBD1. Trimming removed 6 bases from V and 1 base from J; junction bases left unmatched: 5. The CDR3 has 14 residues. Germline V gives CDR1 MDHEN, CDR2 SYDVKM. The chain's CDR3 is CASRTGTENTEAFF. The DNA for the CDR3 is TGTGCCAGCAGGACCGGGACAGAGAACACTGAAGCTTTCTTT.

This sequence joins TRBV5-1 and TRBJ1-2; 7 positions match TRBD1. Germline CDR1 is SGHRS and CDR2 is YFSETQ. There are 17 residues in the CDR3. The V and J ends lost 3 bases and 1 base, in that order; junction bases with no gene match: 12. The DNA for the CDR3 is TGCGCCAGCAGCTCCGCAAACTCGGGACAGTATAACTATGGCTACACCTTC. Amino acid sequence: CASSSANSGQYNYGYTF.

The chain combines TRBV18 with TRBJ2-2, with D perhaps TRBD2 (5 bases). Trimming left V 2 bases short and J 7 bases short, with 14 bases between. Germline lookup yields CDR1 KGHSH and CDR2 LQKENI. CDR3 length: 15 amino acids. CDR3 protein: CASSPRESEFGELFF. The CDR3, as DNA: TGTGCCAGCTCACCAAGGGAGAGCGAGTTCGGGGAGCTGTTTTTT.

This rearrangement joins TRBV28 to TRBJ2-3; TRBD2 matches 10 bases. The germline V gene has CDR1 MDHEN and CDR2 SYDVKM. This CDR3 has 13 amino acids. V lost 8 bases, J lost 9 bases, and 8 bases stayed unmatched. The DNA of the CDR3 is TGTGCCAGCGCGGGACTAGCGTTACCAACGCAGTATTTT. Its protein product is CASAGLALPTQYF.

This clone was seen just once. The J gene is TRBJ2-5, the V gene TRBV30; tentatively, D is TRBD2 (5 bases). Trimming removed 3 bases at V and 2 bases at J, with 10 bases between. Germline V gene lookup returns CDR1 GTSNPN and CDR2 SVGIG (reference sequence). This CDR3 has 13 residues. CDR3 nucleotide sequence: TGTGCCTGGAGCGGGAATCATCAAGAGACCCAGTACTTC. Its protein product is CAWSGNHQETQYF.

The gene calls are TRBV10-3 and TRBJ1-6, with a tentative D call TRBD1 (6 bases). CDR3 size: 15 residues. CDR1 is ENHRY and CDR2 is SYGVKD in the germline V gene. V gave up 3 bases and J gave up 7 bases, with 13 bases separating them. CDR3 in DNA: TGTGCCATCAGTGACGACAGGAGAGAGAATTCACCCCTCCACTTT. Amino acid sequence: CAISDDRRENSPLHF.

The count of this clone is one. This chain joins TRBV21-1 and TRBJ2-7; the listed D gene, TRBD2, was not tested against the DNA. TRBV21-1 constitutes a pseudogene. The CDR3 covers 17 residues. CDR3 nucleotide sequence: TGTGCCAGCAGCAAGGGGGGGAATTCAGAGGACAGAAGCGAGCAGTACTTC. This encodes CASSKGGNSEDRSEQYF.

This clone was seen once. The chain couples TRBV6-1 to TRBJ2-7; no reliable D call. Between the trimmed V and J ends, which lost 2 bases and 7 bases, there was a span of 12 bases. The CDR3 extends over 13 amino acids. CDR1 and CDR2 from the germline V gene are MNHNS and SASEGT. The CDR3 DNA sequence: TGTGCCAGCAGTGAAATAGGGTACCCTGAGCAGTACTTC. It codes for CASSEIGYPEQYF.

V is TRBV27 and J is TRBJ2-7, with D unresolved. The V and J ends lost 0 bases and 2 bases respectively, with 8 bases between them. This CDR3 is 14 amino acids long. Germline-derived CDR1 and CDR2 are MNHEY and SMNVEV (reference sequence). CDR3 loop: CASSLSPFTYEQYF. CDR3 nucleotides: TGTGCCAGCAGTTTATCGCCTTTTACCTACGAGCAGTACTTC.

J is TRBJ2-7 and V is TRBV7-2; TRBD2 might be the D (5 bases). V was shortened by 1 base and J by 5 bases, with 6 bases between the two germline ends. In germline, CDR1 is SGHTA, CDR2 FQGNSA. The CDR3 extends over 12 amino acids. The CDR3 DNA reads as TGTGCCAGCAGCTTAGAGAGGGACGAGCAGTACTTC. Translated, it gives CASSLERDEQYF.